This T cell receptor beta chain was captured in a study of T-cell memory formation after mild COVID-19. TCRdb reprocessed the 5' RACE reads with MiXCR, giving one entry per CDR3 protein. The table lists about 560,000 distinct CDR3 sequences, approximately 18% of them singletons, with approximately 12% in the top ten. This clonotype was recorded a few times. Germline V gene lookup returns CDR1 SGHVS and CDR2 FNYEAQ. The CDR3 has 16 residues. The V segment lost 5 bases and the J segment 5 bases; nucleotides outside the gene matches: 7. Sequenced material: PBMCs or a T cell subset sorted from them (not recorded which). The chain carries TRBV7-6 and TRBJ2-5, with 14 bases fitting TRBD2. This receptor was identified in an adult woman who had mild COVID-19 (a few samples of this study predate the infection). Cell type and time point are not known. CDR3 nucleotide sequence: TGTGCCAGCAGCCTGAGGACTAGCGGGAGGATGGAGACCCAGTACTTC. Its protein product is CASSLRTSGRMETQYF.